The 6 T cell receptor beta chains below come from one sample, sequenced in a study of CD8 T cells in ankylosing spondylitis. Findings and caveats of the study: A TCR beta motif made of eight highly homologous variants seemed typical of ankylosing spondylitis blood.

No antigens are known for them. Using its own MiXCR run on the 5' RACE reads, TCRdb lists one record per CDR3 protein. The sample includes some 85,000 distinct CDR3 sequences, around 8.5% of them seen just once. Source material: blood, either unsorted or a sorted T cell fraction (not recorded which). The receptors stem from a male donor with ankylosing spondylitis.

Details on this clonotype: A read error may produce the germline difference seen at one junction end. The CDR3 DNA is TGTGCCATCAGTGAGTCGGTACGGAGTAGCGGGATTTCCAGAATTTTCGCAGATACGCAGTATTTT. Its protein is CAISESVRSSGISRIFADTQYF. The chain joins TRBV25-1 to TRBJ2-3, with 8 bases matching TRBD2. The CDR3 is 22 amino acids. In germline, CDR1 is MGHDK, CDR2 SYGVNS.

This clonotype was seen repeatedly, ten times or more. This chain links TRBV29-1 with TRBJ2-2; the match to TRBD1 covers 9 bases. Germline CDR1 and CDR2: SQVTM and ANQGSEA. CDR3 size: 13 residues. The V segment lost 6 bases and the J segment 5 bases; nucleotides outside the gene matches: 4. The CDR3 DNA reads TGCAGCGTCCCGGGACAGGGTACCGGGGAGCTGTTTTTT. Protein sequence: CSVPGQGTGELFF.

There are a few counts of this clonotype. V usage is TRBV30 and J usage is TRBJ2-1; a weak D match, TRBD1 (6 bases). V was cut by 5 bases and J by 0 bases, with 11 bases left in between. CDR1 and CDR2 (germline): GTSNPN, SVGIG (reference sequence). The CDR3 extends over 14 amino acids. In nucleotides, the CDR3 is TGTGCCTGGGACGGACAGCGCTCCTACAATGAGCAGTTCTTC. It codes for CAWDGQRSYNEQFF.

The genes are TRBV4-1 and TRBJ1-2; D perhaps matches TRBD1 (6 bases). The CDR3 covers 14 residues. The germline gives CDR1 MGHRA, CDR2 YSYEKL. Between the trimmed V and J ends, which lost 1 base and 8 bases, there was a span of 14 bases. CDR3 in amino acids: CASSQALGGLGYTF. As DNA, the CDR3 is TGCGCCAGCAGCCAAGCCTTAGGGGGGCTAGGCTACACCTTC.

This clonotype was detected a few times. This chain links TRBV20-1 with TRBJ2-7; 8 bases align to TRBD2. The CDR3 is 12 amino acids. V lost 5 bases to trimming and J lost 6 bases; unmatched junction nucleotides: 6. Germline V CDR1 and CDR2: DFQATT, SNEGSKA (reference sequence). CDR3 protein: CSAPGLAGEQYV. The CDR3 region has the DNA TGCAGTGCTCCAGGACTAGCTGGCGAGCAGTACGTC.

The chain carries TRBV27 and TRBJ2-1; a possible D gene is TRBD2 (5 bases). The CDR3 runs to 14 residues. The V and J ends lost 5 bases and 4 bases respectively, with 12 bases between them. Germline V gives CDR1 MNHEY, CDR2 SMNVEV (reference sequence). The CDR3 reads CASSIRAVYNEQFF. The CDR3, as DNA: TGTGCCAGCAGTATAAGAGCGGTATACAATGAGCAGTTCTTC.